A selection of T cell receptor beta chains follows, all from one sample in a study of cytomegalovirus exposure and HLA in healthy donors. The protocol was immunoSEQ multiplex PCR, while the TCRdb copy is restricted to in-frame clones and leaves out a portion. The sample yields 100,000 to 150,000 clones, about 86% seen once. Specimen: PBMCs. The receptors stem from a man aged 18 to 35 in good health and CMV-seronegative. CDR3s include the opening cysteine and the closing phenylalanine or tryptophan. The D gene is left open where the match is weak. A row's size may be missing; if present it is once, few, many or a size class.

V	D	size	J	DNA	CDR3
TRBV7-2	TRBD1	.	TRBJ1-2	TGTGCCAGTATTAGGGGGCAAGGAGGCTACACCTTC	CASIRGQGGYTF
TRBV30	TRBD1	.	TRBJ1-1	TGTGCCTGGAGGGCGACAGGGAGGAACACTGAAGCTTTCTTT	CAWRATGRNTEAFF
TRBV1	.	.	TRBJ2-1	TGCACCAGCAGCCAAGGGCGGGGGGCCTTTCTCGCCTACAATGAGCAGTTCTTC	CTSSQGRGAFLAYNEQFF
TRBV7-2	.	.	TRBJ2-3	TGTGCCAGCAGCTTATCAGGAGATACGCAGTATTTT	CASSLSGDTQYF
TRBV18	.	.	TRBJ1-5	TGTGCCAGCTCACCACGACAGCAGTATAGCAATCAGCCCCAGCATTTT	CASSPRQQYSNQPQHF
TRBV6-1	.	few	TRBJ1-5	TGTGCCAGCAGCTCCACACAGGATCAGCCCCAGCATTTT	CASSSTQDQPQHF
TRBV2	TRBD1	.	TRBJ1-5	TGTGCCAGCAGCGAAACAGGGGCGCAGCCCCAGCATTTT	CASSETGAQPQHF
TRBV19	.	.	TRBJ1-1	TGTGCCAGTAGTATAAGTCAGATGAGGAAAAGGACTGAAGCTTTCTTT	CASSISQMRKRTEAFF
TRBV28	.	.	TRBJ1-3	TGTGCCAGCGGTAGCAGATTTCCTGGAAACACCATATATTTT	CASGSRFPGNTIYF
TRBV19	.	.	TRBJ2-3	TGTGCCAGTACCCAAACCGGGGGTACAGATACGCAGTATTTT	CASTQTGGTDTQYF